This T cell receptor (beta chain) derives from a study of cytomegalovirus exposure and HLA in healthy donors. Germline CDR1 LNHDA, CDR2 SQIVND (reference sequence). The V end lost 3 bases, the J end lost 5 bases, and 10 bases lay between the germline ends. The CDR3 contains 14 residues. PCR primers comprised 60 Vbeta and 13 Jbeta primers. The assay was immunoSEQ multiplex PCR, and TCRdb's table has in-frame clones only and misses some. The profile shows roughly 150,000 clones, approximately 73% of them singletons. The TCR comes from a woman aged 18-29 years in good health and CMV-seropositive. Sequencing was carried out using PBMCs. This chain connects TRBV19 to TRBJ1-4, with a weak D call TRBD1 (5 bases). The CDR3 is CASSMGGRNEKLFF. The CDR3 coding sequence is TGTGCCAGTAGTATGGGGGGACGAAATGAAAAACTGTTTTTT.